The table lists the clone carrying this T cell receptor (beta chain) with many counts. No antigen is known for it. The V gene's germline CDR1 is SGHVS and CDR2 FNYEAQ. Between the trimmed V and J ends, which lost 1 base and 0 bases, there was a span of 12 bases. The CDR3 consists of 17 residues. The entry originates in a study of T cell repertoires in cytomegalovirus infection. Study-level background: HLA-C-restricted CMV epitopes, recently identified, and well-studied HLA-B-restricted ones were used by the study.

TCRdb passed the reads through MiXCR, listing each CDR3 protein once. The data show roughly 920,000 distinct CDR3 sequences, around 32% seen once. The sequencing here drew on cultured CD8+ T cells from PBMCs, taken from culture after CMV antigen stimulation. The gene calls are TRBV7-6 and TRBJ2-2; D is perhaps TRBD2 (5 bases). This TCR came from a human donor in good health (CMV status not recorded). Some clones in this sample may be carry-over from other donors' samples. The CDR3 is CASSLVTGLTNTGELFF. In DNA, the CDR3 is TGTGCCAGCAGCTTAGTAACCGGACTCACGAACACCGGGGAGCTGTTTTTT.